The 2 T cell receptor beta chains below come from one sample, sequenced in a study of shared T cell receptors in the human thymus. Repertoires were generated with immunoSEQ multiplex PCR, while TCRdb's copy carries only in-frame clones and drops some. The data show hundreds of thousands of clones, roughly 90% seen once. The same data also contributed to another study, on human thymus T cells.

The sample taken for sequencing was thymocytes. The receptors originated from a boy under two years old with a congenital heart defect.

V and J are TRBV30 and TRBJ1-4; 7 bases agree with TRBD1. Germline assignment: CDR1 GTSNPN and CDR2 SVGIG (reference sequence). The CDR3 contains 15 residues. V trimming: 2 bases; J trimming: 4 bases; junction bases outside the gene matches: 7. In DNA, the CDR3 is TGTGCCTGGAGTCGAGAGGACAGGTTTAATGAAAAACTGTTTTTT. Translation: CAWSREDRFNEKLFF.

CDR3 amino acids: CASSSERRPYEQFF. The CDR3 DNA follows: TGTGCCAGCAGTTCCGAGAGGAGGCCCTATGAGCAGTTCTTC. The chain employs TRBV27 and TRBJ2-1; tentatively, D is TRBD2 (5 bases). V lost 4 bases and J lost 8, with 15 bases in between. Germline-derived CDR1 and CDR2 are MNHEY and SMNVEV (reference sequence). The CDR3 loop spans 14 amino acids.